The clone carrying this TCR beta chain turned up a few times. The CDR3 totals 17 residues. Trimming cost V 4 bases and J 5 bases; bases outside gene matches: 13. CDR1 and CDR2 from the germline V gene are SGHRS and YFSETQ. cDNA carried unique molecular identifiers, and a universal primer site was added by template switching. MiXCR, run by TCRdb on the 5' RACE reads, gives a single entry per CDR3 protein. The table lists 200,000 to 250,000 distinct CDR3 sequences, roughly 12% of them singletons. These data belong to a study of identical twins. In addition, the sample was reused for a study of yellow fever vaccine responses in identical twins.

The specimen was memory (CD45RO+) T cells sorted from blood. The TCR sequence derives from a woman between 18 and 29 years old in good health. The J gene is TRBJ2-2, the V gene TRBV5-1; 8 nucleotides agree with TRBD1. CDR3 amino acids: CASSPVSPGGTTGELFF. The CDR3 nucleotides are TGCGCCAGCAGCCCGGTGTCGCCAGGGGGCACTACCGGGGAGCTGTTTTTT. Complete variable domain (other parts from reference TRBV5-1 and TRBJ2-2): KAGVTQTPRYLIKTRGQQVTLSCSPISGHRSVSWYQQTPGQGLQFLFEYFSETQRNKGNFPGRFSGRQFSNSRSEMNVSTLELGDSALYLCASSPVSPGGTTGELFFGEGSRLTVL.